This T cell receptor (beta chain) is drawn from a study of sequential checkpoint blockade in melanoma. Looking at the study overall: TCRbeta immunosequencing was performed on DNA from around 91 pretreatment melanoma tumor samples. Matched biopsies came pretreatment and at week 13 for approximately 22 patients.

V shed 5 bases and J 8 bases; nucleotides not matched to a gene: 11. This CDR3 has 16 amino acids. The germline V gene encodes CDR1 SGHNT and CDR2 YENEEA. Treatment of the sample: randomized to nivolumab then ipilimumab (arm A) or the reverse (arm B). The table lists this clone with many counts. Profiled with immunoSEQ multiplex PCR; TCRdb holds only in-frame clones, not every one. The sample yields 2,500 to 3,000 clones, approximately 19% seen once. The sequencing here drew on tumor tissue (inferred from file names), taken from a patient given nivolumab and ipilimumab in sequence. The rearrangement uses TRBV11-3 and TRBJ1-6, with 8 positions matching TRBD1. The sequence derives from a human donor with melanoma. The CDR3 coding sequence is TGTGCCAGCAGCCAAGTCCGGACAGGGCCTGATTCACCCCTCCACTTT. Translated: CASSQVRTGPDSPLHF.